The 9 T cell receptor beta chains below were found in one sample sequenced in a study of post-analysis software for immune sequencing data (dated by TCRdb to between 2014 and 2016). On the study overall, not on this receptor specifically: Patients showed significantly higher frequencies than controls for a handful of TRBV segments, among them TRBV5-6, TRBV5-1 and TRBV20-1.

The antigens these receptors bind are not known. The library was built by means of PCR. These reads were obtained on an Illumina HiSeq 2500. To reduce PCR and sequencing biases, unique molecular identifiers were built into the TCR beta cDNA libraries. Using fastp at Q25 and MiXCR, TCRdb reprocessed the public reads and kept productive beta chains. CDR3 protein duplicates are merged, each entry listing the most common genes and DNA. Within this sample are around 250,000 distinct CDR3 sequences, with 35% to 40% of them counted one time only. Around 5.2% of the sample comes from the top ten. The specimen was blood. These receptor sequences come from a girl under 18 with multiple sclerosis.

This sequence joins TRBV20-1 and TRBJ2-7, with 11 bases matching TRBD2. The CDR3 is made up of 17 amino acids. J was trimmed by 6 bases and V by 0 bases; bases with no gene match: 13. The V gene's germline CDR1 is DFQATT and CDR2 SNEGSKA (reference sequence). CDR3 residues: CSARDRSNRGTSGEQYF. DNA of the CDR3: TGCAGTGCTAGAGATAGGTCAAACAGGGGGACTAGCGGCGAGCAGTACTTC.

Ten or more counts support this clonotype. The V and J genes are TRBV7-2 and TRBJ2-1; TRBD2 is a possible D gene (6 bases). Trimming removed 1 base from V and 2 bases from J, with 15 bases in between. The length of the CDR3 is 17 residues. The V gene's germline CDR1 is SGHTA and CDR2 FQGNSA. The CDR3 reads CASSLVSSGSTYNEQFF. The CDR3 nucleotides read TGTGCCAGCAGCTTAGTCTCTTCCGGGAGCACCTACAATGAGCAGTTCTTC.

In regard to this clonotype: A much larger clone is a single base away; this may be a read error. The chain joins TRBV5-1 to TRBJ2-3; D is possibly TRBD1 (6 bases). CDR1 SGHRS and CDR2 YFSETQ come from the germline V gene. V was pared by 5 bases and J by 3 bases, with 16 bases between. The CDR3 sequence is 15 residues long. CDR3 region: CASRGWDKGTDTQYF. CDR3 DNA sequence: TGCGCCAGCAGGGGCTGGGACAAGGGTACAGATACGCAGTATTTT. The variable domain in full, with the rest retrieved from reference TRBV5-1 and TRBJ2-3, is KAGVTQTPRYLIKTRGQQVTLSCSPISGHRSVSWYQQTPGQGLQFLFEYFSETQRNKGNFPGRFSGRQFSNSRSEMNVSTLELGDSALYLCASRGWDKGTDTQYFGPGTRLTVL.

The table lists this clonotype with many counts. The chain has TRBV20-1 and TRBJ2-4; no definite D call. Germline CDR1 and CDR2: DFQATT and SNEGSKA (reference sequence). This CDR3 spans 13 amino acids. V was pared by 3 bases and J by 1 base, with 7 bases between. CDR3 loop: CSASSEAKNIQYF. The CDR3 nucleotides are TGCAGTGCTAGCAGCGAGGCCAAAAACATTCAGTACTTC.

Ten or more counts support this clonotype. The CDR3 DNA is TGTGCCATCAAGGACAGACGGTCTCCCCGATCTTGGTTCTTC. Its translation is CAIKDRRSPRSWFF. The chain recombines TRBV10-3 with TRBJ2-1, with D perhaps TRBD1 (6 bases). Germline V gene data show CDR1 as ENHRY and CDR2 as SYGVKD. Trimming pared 7 bases from V and 15 bases from J, leaving 25 bases between. The CDR3 sequence is 14 residues long.

The chain combines TRBV4-1 with TRBJ1-1, with 10 bases that match TRBD1. The V and J ends lost 4 bases and 3 bases, in that order; junction bases with no gene match: 8. CDR1 MGHRA and CDR2 YSYEKL come from the germline V gene. This CDR3 has 16 residues. CDR3 loop: CASSPQTGGWDTEAFF. The CDR3 DNA reads TGCGCCAGCAGCCCGCAGACAGGGGGCTGGGACACTGAAGCTTTCTTT.

This rearrangement joins TRBV28 to TRBJ2-4; 7 bases align to TRBD1. The CDR3 has 17 residues. Germline-derived CDR1 and CDR2 are MDHEN and SYDVKM. V shed 3 bases, J shed 0 bases, and the junction held 8 bases outside the gene matches. The CDR3 reads CASSFLTGSLAKNIQYF. CDR3 sequence (DNA): TGTGCCAGCAGTTTCCTGACAGGGTCACTAGCCAAAAACATTCAGTACTTC.

V usage is TRBV20-1 and J usage is TRBJ1-1, with 7 positions matching TRBD1. Trimming at V came to 3 bases and at J to 6 bases, leaving 10 bases not matched to a gene. The CDR3 runs 14 residues. Germline assignment: CDR1 DFQATT and CDR2 SNEGSKA (reference sequence). CDR3: CSARGGEGAPEAFF. CDR3 nucleotide sequence: TGCAGTGCTAGGGGGGGGGAGGGGGCCCCTGAAGCTTTCTTT.

Concerning this clonotype itself: A much larger clone differs by one base, so this may be a read error. The CDR3 loop is CSSTAGGKNIQYF. CDR3 in DNA: TGCAGCTCCACAGCGGGGGGCAAAAACATTCAGTACTTC. The chain uses TRBV29-1 and TRBJ2-4, with 9 positions matching TRBD2. Germline V gene data show CDR1 as SQVTM and CDR2 as ANQGSEA. Trimming removed 8 bases from V and 3 bases from J; junction bases left unmatched: 5. The CDR3 is made up of 13 amino acids.